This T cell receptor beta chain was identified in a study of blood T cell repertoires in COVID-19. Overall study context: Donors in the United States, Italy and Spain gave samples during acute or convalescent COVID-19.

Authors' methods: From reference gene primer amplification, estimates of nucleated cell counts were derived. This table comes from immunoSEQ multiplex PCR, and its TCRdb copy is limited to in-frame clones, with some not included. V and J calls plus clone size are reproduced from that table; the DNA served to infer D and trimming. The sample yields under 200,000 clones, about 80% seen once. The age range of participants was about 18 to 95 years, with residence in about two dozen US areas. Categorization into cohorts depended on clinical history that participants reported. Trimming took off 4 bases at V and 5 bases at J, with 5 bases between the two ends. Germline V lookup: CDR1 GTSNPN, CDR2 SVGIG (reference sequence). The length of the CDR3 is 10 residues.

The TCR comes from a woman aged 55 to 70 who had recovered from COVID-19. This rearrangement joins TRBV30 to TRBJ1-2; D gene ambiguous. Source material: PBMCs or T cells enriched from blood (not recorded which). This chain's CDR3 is CAWKLYGYTF. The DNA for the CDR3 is TGTGCCTGGAAACTTTATGGCTACACCTTC.